The 12 T cell receptor beta chains reported below all come from one sample, sequenced in a study of shared clonotypes between healthy human individuals (dated by TCRdb to the early 2020s). The method was the immunoSEQ multiplex PCR assay. What TCRdb holds here is the immuneACCESS table cut down to in-frame rearrangements. Part of the clones is not present; checked against another copy, under half of the missing clones reflect an unresolved V gene, and the others are unexplained. Across this sample there are approximately 1,500,000 clones, with 95% to 99% seen only once. The ten biggest clones cover roughly 0.45% of the sample. The sample taken for sequencing was naive CD4+ T cells sorted from blood. Read against the paper, the sample's cell subset or site label means: CD45RA+ positively selected. The receptors here all came from a man younger than 40 in good health.

The gene calls are TRBV6-1 and TRBJ2-2; D is perhaps TRBD2 (5 bases). V lost 6 bases, J lost 4 bases, and 6 bases lay in between. Germline values: CDR1 MNHNS, CDR2 SASEGT. The CDR3 has 12 residues. Here the CDR3 reads CASSRGTGELFF. CDR3 DNA sequence: TGTGCCAGCAGCCGGGGCACCGGGGAGCTGTTTTTT.

The V call is TRBV7-8, the J call TRBJ1-5, with D possibly being TRBD1 (6 bases). V was clipped by 0 bases and J by 5 bases, with 17 bases between them. The length of the CDR3 is 17 residues. Germline V gene lookup returns CDR1 SGHVS and CDR2 FQNEAQ. Here the CDR3 reads CASSLALIRGKYQPQHF. The CDR3 DNA reads TGTGCCAGCAGCTTAGCCCTTATTAGGGGGAAATATCAGCCCCAGCATTTT.

The chain is built from TRBV29-1 and TRBJ2-3, with D hard to call. The germline V gene encodes CDR1 SQVTM and CDR2 ANQGSEA. Trimming took 1 base from V and 2 from J, leaving 22 bases between them. The CDR3 sequence is 18 residues long. CDR3 amino acids: CSVEVPRRGVEFTDTQYF. The CDR3, as DNA: TGCAGCGTTGAAGTACCGAGGAGAGGAGTGGAGTTCACAGATACGCAGTATTTT.

The chain is built from TRBV5-4 and TRBJ2-1, with TRBD2 matching over 8 bases. CDR3 length: 17 residues. Per the germline V gene, CDR1 is SGHNT and CDR2 is YYREEE (reference sequence). V was pared by 4 bases and J by 6 bases, with 15 bases of the junction left unmatched. DNA of the CDR3: TGTGCCAGCAGCCCGGGAGGTAGCGGGAATCACCCCAATGAGCAGTTCTTC. Protein: CASSPGGSGNHPNEQFF.

V usage is TRBV5-1 and J usage is TRBJ2-2; no clear D. Deletions cut 4 bases from V and 8 bases from J, with 12 bases between. Germline CDR1 SGHRS, CDR2 YFSETQ. This CDR3 contains 13 residues. The CDR3 is CASSPDPEGELFF. The CDR3 DNA reads TGCGCCAGCAGCCCGGACCCGGAGGGGGAGCTGTTTTTT.

The chain is built from TRBV9 and TRBJ2-3, with a weak D call TRBD2 (6 bases). CDR3 length equals 12 residues. CDR1 and CDR2 from the germline V gene are SGDLS and YYNGEE. The ends were cut back, 6 bases at V and 4 bases at J, with 9 bases in the middle. For the CDR3, the DNA is TGTGCCAGCACCCCGGGGGCAGATACGCAGTATTTT. This codes for CASTPGADTQYF.

The chain employs TRBV6-1 and TRBJ1-2, with a possible D match to TRBD1 (6 bases). CDR1 MNHNS and CDR2 SASEGT come from the germline V gene. This CDR3 region has 12 residues. Trimming cost V 7 bases and J 7 bases, with 13 bases left between them. Here the CDR3 reads CASMGGAVGYTF. The CDR3 nucleotides read TGTGCCAGCATGGGGGGCGCGGTTGGCTACACCTTC.

This clone was picked up one time. This chain connects TRBV6-6 to TRBJ1-2; D not certain. CDR1 is MNHNY and CDR2 is SVGAGI in the germline V gene (reference sequence). The length of the CDR3 is 13 residues. Trimming left V 5 bases short and J 3 bases short, with 10 bases between. CDR3 bases: TGTGCCAGCAGTGTCGGTTACCACTATGGCTACACCTTC. This codes for CASSVGYHYGYTF.

This sequence joins TRBV7-6 and TRBJ2-3, with a weak D call TRBD2 (5 bases). Germline CDR1 and CDR2: SGHVS and FNYEAQ. Trimming cost V 2 bases and J 0 bases, with 9 bases left between them. The CDR3 extends over 15 amino acids. CDR3 nucleotide sequence: TGTGCCAGCAGCTTAATGAGCGGTAGCACAGATACGCAGTATTTT. Amino acids: CASSLMSGSTDTQYF.

V usage is TRBV5-4 and J usage is TRBJ1-3; 7 positions match TRBD1. CDR3 length: 14 amino acids. The ends lost 4 bases at V and 4 bases at J; junction bases unmatched: 5. CDR1 and CDR2 (germline): SGHNT, YYREEE (reference sequence). CDR3 residues: CASSQPGQGNTIYF. The CDR3 DNA is TGTGCCAGCAGCCAACCGGGACAGGGAAACACCATATATTTT.

This clone was seen just once. J is TRBJ1-5 and V is TRBV15, with D possibly TRBD1 on 5 matching bases. The length of the CDR3 is 14 residues. The germline CDR1 and CDR2 sequences are LNHNV and YYDKDF (reference sequence). The V gene lost 5 bases and the J gene lost 9 bases, with 17 bases spanning the gap. CDR3 nucleotide sequence: TGTGCCACCAGCCTCGAGGGGACTTCGGGGCCCCAGCATTTT. It encodes CATSLEGTSGPQHF.

The sample holds one count of this clone. CDR3 DNA: TGTGCCAGCAGCGTAGTTGGCGTTCGCTCCTACAATGAGCAGTTCTTC. This translates into CASSVVGVRSYNEQFF. V usage is TRBV9 and J usage is TRBJ2-1; the D is unclear. The V end was cut by 0 bases, the J end by 0 bases, with 10 bases between. The germline gives CDR1 SGDLS, CDR2 YYNGEE. The CDR3 contains 16 residues.